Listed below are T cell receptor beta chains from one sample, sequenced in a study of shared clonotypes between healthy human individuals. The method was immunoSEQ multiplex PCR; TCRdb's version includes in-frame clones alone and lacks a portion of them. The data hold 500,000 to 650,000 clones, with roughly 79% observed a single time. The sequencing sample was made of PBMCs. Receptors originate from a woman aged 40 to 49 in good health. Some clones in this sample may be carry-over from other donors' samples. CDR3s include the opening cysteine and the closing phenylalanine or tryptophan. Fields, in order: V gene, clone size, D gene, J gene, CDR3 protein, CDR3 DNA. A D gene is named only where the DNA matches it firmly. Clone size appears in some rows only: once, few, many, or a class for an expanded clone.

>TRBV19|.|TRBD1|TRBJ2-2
CASIRGGDVLDTGELFF
TGTGCCAGTATACGAGGGGGCGATGTGCTTGACACCGGGGAGCTGTTTTTT
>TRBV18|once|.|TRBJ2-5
CASSLYRDQETQYF
TGTGCCAGCTCACTCTACAGGGACCAAGAGACCCAGTACTTC
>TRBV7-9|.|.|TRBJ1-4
CASTHRAANEKLFF
TGTGCCAGCACCCACAGGGCGGCTAATGAAAAACTGTTTTTT
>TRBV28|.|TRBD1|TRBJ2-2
CATRDSGSGELFF
TGTGCCACTCGGGACAGTGGGTCCGGGGAGCTGTTTTTT
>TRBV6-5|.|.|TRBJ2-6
CASTRGEAGANVLTF
TGTGCCAGCACAAGGGGGGAGGCTGGGGCCAACGTCCTGACTTTC
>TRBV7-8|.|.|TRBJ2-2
CASSLVVLGARGELFF
TGTGCCAGCAGCTTAGTTGTACTAGGGGCCCGCGGGGAGCTGTTTTTT
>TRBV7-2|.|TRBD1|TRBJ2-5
CASSRTGQSSRETQYF
TGTGCCAGCAGCCGGACAGGGCAGTCGTCACGGGAGACCCAGTACTTC
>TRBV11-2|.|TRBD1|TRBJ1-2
CASSLAPTGYGYTF
TGTGCCAGCAGCTTAGCCCCGACAGGGTATGGCTACACCTTC
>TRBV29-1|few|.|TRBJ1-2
CSVEAGWDGYTF
TGCAGCGTGGAAGCAGGGTGGGATGGCTACACCTTC
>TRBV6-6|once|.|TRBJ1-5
CASSYGLNQPQHF
TGTGCCAGCAGTTACGGACTCAATCAGCCCCAGCATTTT
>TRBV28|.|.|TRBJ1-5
CASSLETVGKQPQHF
TGTGCCAGCAGTTTAGAAACTGTGGGGAAGCAGCCCCAGCATTTT
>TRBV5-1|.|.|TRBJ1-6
CASSLAVWNSPLHF
TGCGCCAGCAGCTTGGCGGTGTGGAATTCACCCCTCCACTTT
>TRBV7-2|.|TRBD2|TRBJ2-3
CASSLVSGYTDTQYF
TGTGCCAGCAGCTTAGTTAGCGGGTACACAGATACGCAGTATTTT
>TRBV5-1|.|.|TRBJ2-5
CASSLFAQETQYF
TGCGCCAGCAGCTTATTTGCCCAAGAGACCCAGTACTTC
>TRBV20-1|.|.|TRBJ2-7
CSAGDSYEQYF
TGCAGTGCCGGGGACTCCTACGAGCAGTACTTC
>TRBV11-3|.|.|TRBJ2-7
CASSPTTGAWGEQYF
TGTGCCAGCAGCCCAACTACGGGGGCCTGGGGCGAGCAGTACTTC
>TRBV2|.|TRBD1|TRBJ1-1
CASRQGQGVTEAFF
TGTGCCAGCAGACAGGGACAGGGCGTCACTGAAGCTTTCTTT
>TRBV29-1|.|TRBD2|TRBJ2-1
CSVDVAGADEQFF
TGCAGCGTCGATGTCGCGGGAGCTGATGAGCAGTTCTTC
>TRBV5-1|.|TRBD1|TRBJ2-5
CASSQGQSQETQYF
TGCGCCAGCAGCCAGGGACAGTCCCAAGAGACCCAGTACTTC
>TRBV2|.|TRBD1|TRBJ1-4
CASSLRDRESGKLFF
TGTGCCAGCAGCCTCCGGGACAGGGAATCGGGAAAACTGTTTTTT
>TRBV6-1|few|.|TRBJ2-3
CASSDVGQGGYYF
TGTGCCAGCAGTGACGTAGGACAGGGAGGGTATTATTTT
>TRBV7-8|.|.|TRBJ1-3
CASSLVQGWGNTIYF
TGTGCCAGCAGCTTAGTTCAGGGGTGGGGAAACACCATATATTTT
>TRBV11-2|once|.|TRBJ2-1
CASSLSLRSDEQFF
TGTGCCAGCAGCTTAAGTCTGAGGTCCGATGAGCAGTTCTTC
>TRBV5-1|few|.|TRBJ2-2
CASSLADLFTGELFF
TGCGCCAGCTCTTTGGCGGATTTGTTTACCGGGGAGCTGTTTTTT
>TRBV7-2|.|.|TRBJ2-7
CASEKGPALYEQYF
TGTGCCAGCGAAAAGGGACCGGCACTCTACGAGCAGTACTTC
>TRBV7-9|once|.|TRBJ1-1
CASSLERWTEAFF
TGTGCCAGCAGCTTAGAGAGGTGGACTGAAGCTTTCTTT
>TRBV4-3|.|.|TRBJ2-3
CASSQDLNRVDTQYF
TGCGCCAGCAGCCAAGATTTGAATCGAGTAGATACGCAGTATTTT
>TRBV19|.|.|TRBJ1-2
CASSIFRVNYGYTF
TGTGCCAGTAGTATTTTCAGGGTGAACTATGGCTACACCTTC
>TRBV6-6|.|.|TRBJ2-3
CASSYSSDNTDTQYF
TGTGCCAGCAGTTACTCTAGCGACAACACAGATACGCAGTATTTT
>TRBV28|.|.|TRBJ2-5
CASRGGREQETQYF
TGTGCCAGCAGGGGGGGGCGTGAACAAGAGACCCAGTACTTC
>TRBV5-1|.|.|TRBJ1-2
CASSLGGNYGYTF
TGCGCCAGCAGCCTAGGGGGAAACTATGGCTACACCTTC
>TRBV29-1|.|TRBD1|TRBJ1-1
CSVAPPGGTEAFF
TGCAGCGTTGCCCCCCCAGGGGGGACTGAAGCTTTCTTT
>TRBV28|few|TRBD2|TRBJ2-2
CASSHGDSGRRGELFF
TGTGCCAGCAGCCATGGGGACAGCGGGAGGAGGGGGGAGCTGTTTTTT
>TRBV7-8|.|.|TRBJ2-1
CASSFSSYNEQFF
TGTGCCAGCAGCTTTTCCTCCTACAATGAGCAGTTCTTC
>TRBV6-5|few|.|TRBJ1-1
CASSRDTVNTEAFF
TGTGCCAGCAGCCGGGACACGGTGAACACTGAAGCTTTCTTT
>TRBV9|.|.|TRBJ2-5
CASRRGRCWYQETQYF
TGTGCCAGCAGGCGGGGGCGGTGTTGGTACCAAGAGACCCAGTACTTC
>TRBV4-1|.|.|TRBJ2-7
CASSHLAGSSSYEQYF
TGCGCCAGCAGCCACCTCGCAGGGAGTAGCTCCTACGAGCAGTACTTC
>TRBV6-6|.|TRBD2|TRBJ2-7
CASGTSGRAGSYEQYF
TGTGCCAGCGGGACTAGCGGGAGGGCCGGGTCTTACGAGCAGTACTTC
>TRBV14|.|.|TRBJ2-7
CASSQAGGGYGQYF
TGTGCCAGCAGCCAAGCGGGAGGGGGCTATGGGCAGTACTTC
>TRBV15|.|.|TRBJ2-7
CATSQPSFWAAHGEQYF
TGTGCCACCAGCCAACCATCTTTTTGGGCCGCGCATGGCGAGCAGTACTTC
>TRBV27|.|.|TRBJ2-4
CASSQRRAAKNIQYF
TGTGCCAGCAGTCAGAGACGCGCCGCCAAAAACATTCAGTACTTC